What follows are 3 T cell receptor beta chains derived from one specimen sequenced in a study of yellow fever vaccine responses in identical twins. TCRdb analysed the RT-PCR reads with MiXCR anew, one entry per CDR3 protein. The sample consists of about 9,000 distinct CDR3 sequences, 65% to 85% of them appearing once. The specimen was T cells from blood (PBMCs), unsorted or a sorted subset (not recorded which), collected before or after yellow fever vaccination (not recorded which). The receptors were sampled from a woman younger than 35 who received the yellow fever vaccine.

This rearrangement joins TRBV20-1 to TRBJ2-7; a weak D match, TRBD1 (6 bases). CDR1 is DFQATT, CDR2 SNEGSKA, per germline (reference sequence). The CDR3 length is 15 residues. V gave up 5 bases and J gave up 0 bases, with 17 bases separating them. CDR3 sequence: CSAVSNQGSSYEQYF. The DNA of the CDR3 is TGCAGTGCTGTAAGCAACCAGGGGTCCTCCTACGAGCAGTACTTC.

The J gene is TRBJ2-1, the V gene TRBV4-1, with D uncertain. This CDR3 has 12 residues. Trimming left V 1 base short and J 9 bases short, with 7 bases between. Per germline, CDR1 MGHRA and CDR2 YSYEKL. CDR3 nucleotide sequence: TGCGCCAGCAGCCAAGGCAGGAGTGAGCAGTTCTTC. Translating gives CASSQGRSEQFF.

The chain links TRBV7-9 to TRBJ1-2; D is undetermined. This CDR3 comprises 15 residues. Germline V gene sequence: CDR1 SEHNR, CDR2 FQNEAQ (reference sequence). V shed 5 bases and J shed 4 bases, with 17 bases lying between them. CDR3 sequence (DNA): TGTGCCAGCAGCCCGGCGGACCGCTCCAGCTATGGCTACACCTTC. The encoded protein is CASSPADRSSYGYTF.